By frequency in the sample, the clone carrying this T cell receptor (beta chain) is medium-sized. Antigen unknown. The ends were cut back, 3 bases at V and 7 bases at J, with 16 bases in the middle. The CDR3 consists of 15 residues. The germline gives CDR1 SEHNR, CDR2 FQNEAQ (reference sequence). Time point here: sample taken at primary tumor resection. The approximately 78 donors had untreated early-stage non-small cell lung cancer. This sample stems from a study of spatial heterogeneity in lung cancer. Unique molecular identifiers, one per molecule, were present on every TCR cDNA molecule. TCRdb itself ran the 5' RACE reads through MiXCR, one entry per CDR3 protein. The sample has 3,000 to 3,500 distinct CDR3 sequences, roughly 8% seen once. Study-level points and caveats: Tallies of expanded TCRs, which were sorted into ubiquitous and regional groups, correlated with counts of ubiquitous and regional nonsynonymous mutations, respectively. Tumor mutation count correlated with how many alpha and beta TCRs expanded intratumorally.

The clonotype comes from a male donor with early-stage non-small cell lung cancer. The genes are TRBV7-9 and TRBJ2-1; no clear D gene. Specimen: lung tumor tissue, collected at surgery. The CDR3 loop is CASSFEGPRGNEQFF. The CDR3 nucleotides are TGTGCCAGCAGCTTCGAAGGACCGAGAGGTAATGAGCAGTTCTTC.